Listed below are T cell receptor beta chains from one sample, sequenced in a study of beta chain features in type 1 diabetes. TCRdb keeps only in-frame clones here, not all; method: immunoSEQ multiplex PCR. The sample lists about 250,000 clones, roughly 13% occurring once. Sequences were obtained from naive CD4+ T cells from blood. These receptors all stem from a woman in her 40s in good health. Both conserved end residues are part of each CDR3. A D gene is named only where the DNA matches it firmly. Where a row states a size, it is once, few, many or the class of an expanded clone; other rows omit it.

d_call: .; clone_size: .; j_call: TRBJ2-5; v_call: TRBV27; cdr3_nt: TGTGCCAGCAGTTTAATCTATGGGACTCGACAAGAGACCCAGTACTTC; cdr3_aa: CASSLIYGTRQETQYF
d_call: TRBD2; clone_size: few; j_call: TRBJ2-3; v_call: TRBV5-1; cdr3_nt: TGCGCCAGCAGCTTGTTAGCGGGGGAGTCAGATACGCAGTATTTT; cdr3_aa: CASSLLAGESDTQYF
d_call: TRBD2; clone_size: once; j_call: TRBJ2-1; v_call: TRBV7-8; cdr3_nt: TGTGCCAGCAGCTTAGCGTGGCTAGCGGGGGGCAATGGGGGCAATGAGCAGTTCTTC; cdr3_aa: CASSLAWLAGGNGGNEQFF
d_call: .; clone_size: few; j_call: TRBJ1-5; v_call: TRBV7-9; cdr3_nt: TGTGCCAGCAGCTGGGGGCAGGACTGGCCCCAGCATTTT; cdr3_aa: CASSWGQDWPQHF
d_call: TRBD1; clone_size: .; j_call: TRBJ1-4; v_call: TRBV14; cdr3_nt: TGTGCCAGCAGTCAAACAGGGGGATTAGGTGAAAAACTGTTTTTT; cdr3_aa: CASSQTGGLGEKLFF
d_call: TRBD2; clone_size: few; j_call: TRBJ2-1; v_call: TRBV6-5; cdr3_nt: TGTGCCAGCAAGGTGGGGAGCGGGAACTACAATGAGCAGTTCTTC; cdr3_aa: CASKVGSGNYNEQFF
d_call: .; clone_size: .; j_call: TRBJ2-7; v_call: TRBV7-9; cdr3_nt: TGTGCCAGCAGCTTCAGTCTTAACTACGAGCAGTACTTC; cdr3_aa: CASSFSLNYEQYF
d_call: .; clone_size: few; j_call: TRBJ1-2; v_call: TRBV7-2; cdr3_nt: TGTGCCAGCAGCTTAGACGGGGTAGCTTTCTATGGCTACACCTTC; cdr3_aa: CASSLDGVAFYGYTF
d_call: TRBD1; clone_size: .; j_call: TRBJ2-3; v_call: TRBV2; cdr3_nt: TGTGCCAGCAGTATCCCACGGACAGGGGGCGCAGATACGCAGTATTTT; cdr3_aa: CASSIPRTGGADTQYF
d_call: .; clone_size: few; j_call: TRBJ2-4; v_call: TRBV21-1; cdr3_nt: TGTGCCAGTTACCCGCGGGGACTAGCGGGGGCTCATGCCAAAAACATTCAGTACTTC; cdr3_aa: CASYPRGLAGAHAKNIQYF